The clone carrying this T cell receptor (beta chain) was observed once. Allocation to cohorts depended on clinical history reported by the participants. During the 2 weeks before they entered the study, exposed participants had met someone with a PCR-confirmed or clinician-diagnosed COVID-19 case. Sequencing was performed with immunoSEQ multiplex PCR; in TCRdb, only in-frame clones are kept and a portion is missing. The data contain some 340,000 clones, 85% to 95% of them singletons. This specimen belongs to a study of blood T cell repertoires in COVID-19. Study details: Acute and convalescent COVID-19 specimens originated in the United States, Italy and Spain. Nucleic acid was either cDNA or gDNA, and it came from T cells, B-cell-depleted T cells, or PBMCs.

From germline, CDR1 is SNHLY and CDR2 FYNNEI. V was pared by 7 bases and J by 6 bases, with 12 bases between. The CDR3 spans 12 residues. The chain recombines TRBV2 with TRBJ1-1; D uncertain. The source of this sequence is a woman under 40 who had been exposed to COVID-19. Sequencing was performed on PBMCs or T cells enriched from blood (not recorded which). CDR3 residues: CASTQEKSEAFF. CDR3 DNA sequence: TGTGCCAGCACTCAGGAAAAATCTGAAGCTTTCTTT.